One and the same sample provided the 2 T cell receptor beta chains below, sequenced in a study of blood T cell repertoires in COVID-19. Profiling relied on immunoSEQ multiplex PCR, and the TCRdb table lists in-frame clones only, not all of them. The sample lists about 120,000 clones, 75% to 90% seen once, with about a fifth in the top ten. Sequencing was done on a sample of peripheral blood. These receptors all come from a human donor with acute or convalescent COVID-19. The donor label of this sample is uncertain.

V gene TRBV5-4 combines with J gene TRBJ2-5; a possible D gene is TRBD1 (5 bases). CDR1 is SGHNT, CDR2 YYREEE, per germline (reference sequence). Trimming took 4 bases from V and 5 from J, leaving 15 bases between them. This CDR3 has 14 residues. The CDR3 nucleotides are TGTGCCAGCAGCCACAGGTCCGTTAGGGAGACCCAGTACTTC. Its translation is CASSHRSVRETQYF.

This rearrangement joins TRBV3-1 (or the pseudogene TRBV3-2) to TRBJ2-2; 7 bases line up with TRBD2. From germline, CDR1 is LGHDT and CDR2 YNNKEL (reference sequence). The ends lost 0 bases at V and 1 base at J; junction bases unmatched: 8. The CDR3 has 18 amino acids. CDR3 coding DNA: TGTGCCAGCAGCCAAGATCTTGTGGCGGGAGTGAACACCGGGGAGCTGTTTTTT. It yields the protein CASSQDLVAGVNTGELFF.